The 27 T cell receptor beta chains below all came from one sample that was sequenced in a study of CD8 T cells in Susac syndrome. The authors reverse transcribed roughly 0.45 to 1 ug RNA with random hexamers. TCRdb itself ran the immunoSEQ multiplex PCR reads through MiXCR, one entry per CDR3 protein. This table has a few hundred thousand distinct CDR3 sequences, approximately 94% appearing once. The source material was CD4+ T cells from PBMCs. The receptors shown here come from a human donor with Susac syndrome.

This CDR3 is CASSPGGGWDSPLHF. The CDR3 region has the DNA TGTGCCAGCAGCCCTGGCGGGGGATGGGATTCACCCCTCCACTTT. This chain connects TRBV12-3 or TRBV12-4 to TRBJ1-6, with D possibly being TRBD1 (5 bases). The CDR3 sequence is 15 residues long. V was shortened by 6 bases and J by 8 bases, with 17 bases between the two germline ends.

This sequence joins TRBV11-1 and TRBJ2-1, with D possibly being TRBD2 (5 bases). The V and J ends lost 1 base and 1 base respectively, with 8 bases between them. The CDR3 sequence is 15 residues long. The germline V gene has CDR1 SGHAT and CDR2 FQDESV (reference sequence). The CDR3 is CASSLEERSYNEQFF. The CDR3 region has the DNA TGTGCCAGCAGCTTAGAAGAGCGGTCCTACAATGAGCAGTTCTTC.

The V gene is TRBV7-2, the J gene TRBJ1-5; the D gene is possibly TRBD1 (5 bases). The germline V gene encodes CDR1 SGHTA and CDR2 FQGNSA. Trimming took 4 bases from V and 4 from J, leaving 17 bases between them. CDR3 size: 16 residues. This CDR3 is CASSSPGRNLNQPQHF. Here the CDR3 DNA reads TGTGCCAGCAGCTCTCCAGGGAGGAACCTTAATCAGCCCCAGCATTTT.

This clonotype was seen a single time. The chain links TRBV5-4 to TRBJ2-5, with 7 bases aligning to TRBD2. V gave up 4 bases and J gave up 0 bases; unmatched junction bases: 3. The CDR3 consists of 14 residues. Per germline, CDR1 SGHNT and CDR2 YYREEE (reference sequence). This CDR3 reads CASSQGTNQETQYF. In DNA, the CDR3 is TGTGCCAGCAGCCAAGGGACTAACCAAGAGACCCAGTACTTC.

The rearrangement links TRBV12-5 to TRBJ1-1; D unclear. Trimming removed 1 base at V and 8 bases at J, with 5 bases between. The CDR3 covers 11 residues. Germline values: CDR1 LGHNT, CDR2 FRNRAP. For the CDR3, the DNA is TGTGCTAGTGGTTTGGGGAACGAAGCTTTCTTT. This encodes CASGLGNEAFF.

CDR3 amino acids: CATSTYRGEAEAFF. In nucleotides, the CDR3 is TGTGCCACCAGCACCTATCGGGGGGAGGCTGAAGCTTTCTTT. The chain uses TRBV15 and TRBJ1-1, with D possibly TRBD1 on 5 matching bases. Trimming removed 4 bases at V and 6 bases at J, with 15 bases between. Germline V gene lookup returns CDR1 LNHNV and CDR2 YYDKDF (reference sequence). CDR3 length: 14 amino acids. Full variable domain (remainder filled in from reference TRBV15 and TRBJ1-1): DAMVIQNPRYQVTQFGKPVTLSCSQTLNHNVMYWYQQKSSQAPKLLFHYYDKDFNNEADTPDNFQSRRPNTSFCFLDIRSPGLGDTAMYLCATSTYRGEAEAFFGQGTRLTVV.

The chain employs TRBV5-4 and TRBJ2-5; TRBD1 agrees at 9 bases. Looked up from germline, CDR1 is SGHNT and CDR2 is YYREEE (reference sequence). The CDR3 length is 15 residues. J lost 7 bases, V lost 2 bases, and 9 bases had no gene match. The CDR3: CASSFGTGTLRTQYF. CDR3 sequence (DNA): TGTGCCAGCAGCTTCGGGACAGGGACTTTAAGGACCCAGTACTTC.

The chain joins TRBV29-1 to TRBJ2-3; no reliable D call. The germline V and J ends were trimmed by 5 bases and 1 base, with 10 bases remaining between them. The CDR3 covers 13 residues. The germline V gene encodes CDR1 SQVTM and CDR2 ANQGSEA. The DNA of the CDR3 is TGCAGCGTTATCACGCCCGGCACAGATACGCAGTATTTT. Protein product: CSVITPGTDTQYF.

The chain has TRBV7-6 and TRBJ2-3; 9 nucleotides line up with TRBD1. The CDR3 extends over 16 amino acids. V trimming: 2 bases; J trimming: 5 bases; junction bases outside the gene matches: 8. The germline gives CDR1 SGHVS, CDR2 FNYEAQ. The CDR3 reads CASSLHDRGVGDTQYF. CDR3 DNA sequence: TGTGCCAGCAGCTTACATGACAGGGGGGTTGGAGATACGCAGTATTTT. Filled out from reference TRBV7-6 and TRBJ2-3, the complete variable domain reads GAGVSQSPRYKVTKRGQDVALRCDPISGHVSLYWYRQALGQGPEFLTYFNYEAQQDKSGLPNDRFSAERPEGSISTLTIQRTEQRDSAMYRCASSLHDRGVGDTQYFGPGTRLTVL.

The chain has TRBV20-1 and TRBJ2-1, with D perhaps matching TRBD2 (6 bases). Germline CDR1 and CDR2: DFQATT and SNEGSKA (reference sequence). V was trimmed by 5 bases and J by 0 bases, leaving 8 bases between them. This CDR3 has 13 amino acids. In DNA form, the CDR3 reads TGCAGTGCTGTCGGGGGCTCCTACAATGAGCAGTTCTTC. It yields the protein CSAVGGSYNEQFF.

This clonotype was counted once. The chain carries TRBV4-1 and TRBJ1-3; the D gene is possibly TRBD1 (5 bases). Per germline, CDR1 MGHRA and CDR2 YSYEKL. Trimming cost V 0 bases and J 1 base, with 19 bases left between them. This CDR3 is 19 amino acids long. The CDR3 nucleotides are TGCGCCAGCAGCCAAGATCCCCCCAGGGAGCTAGCTTCTGGAAACACCATATATTTT. This translates into CASSQDPPRELASGNTIYF.

This sequence joins TRBV6-1 and TRBJ2-1; D is ambiguous. V was pared by 7 bases and J by 3 bases, with 19 bases between. The germline V gene has CDR1 MNHNS and CDR2 SASEGT. The CDR3 is 16 amino acids. The DNA of the CDR3 is TGTGCCAGCATTCTTAGGGCAGCGTTGGGCTACAATGAGCAGTTCTTC. It is translated as CASILRAALGYNEQFF.

The chain joins TRBV6-2 or TRBV6-3 to TRBJ2-1; D might be TRBD1 or TRBD2, each matching 5 bases. The V and J ends lost 6 bases and 5 bases respectively, with 17 bases between them. The CDR3 runs 15 residues. The germline CDR1 and CDR2 sequences are MNHEY and SVGEGT. CDR3 region: CASRPPGTTNNEQFF. The CDR3 DNA reads as TGTGCCAGCAGACCACCCGGGACGACGAACAATGAGCAGTTCTTC.

The chain recombines TRBV20-1 with TRBJ1-5, with D possibly matching TRBD1 (5 bases). The V gene lost 1 base and the J gene lost 2 bases, with 12 bases spanning the gap. The germline gives CDR1 DFQATT, CDR2 SNEGSKA (reference sequence). The CDR3 contains 15 residues. CDR3 DNA sequence: TGCAGTGCTAGAGTTTCAGGGTGGGGCAATCAGCCCCAGCATTTT. Translating it yields CSARVSGWGNQPQHF.

V gene TRBV20-1 combines with J gene TRBJ1-2; 7 bases match TRBD1. The germline CDR1 and CDR2 sequences are DFQATT and SNEGSKA (reference sequence). The CDR3 contains 13 residues. V lost 3 bases, J lost 7 bases, and 8 bases stayed unmatched. The CDR3 nucleotides are TGCAGTGCTAGCGGGCAGGGGGAATCTGGCTACACCTTC. This sequence encodes CSASGQGESGYTF.

The chain carries TRBV18 and TRBJ1-2, with a possible D match to TRBD1 (5 bases). V lost 0 bases and J 5 bases, leaving 13 bases between the germline ends. The CDR3 totals 15 residues. CDR1 and CDR2 (germline): KGHSH, LQKENI. The CDR3 DNA sequence: TGTGCCAGCTCACCACCGGGACCGTCAGGATATGGCTACACCTTC. Amino acid sequence: CASSPPGPSGYGYTF.

The chain has TRBV5-1 and TRBJ2-7, with 9 bases matching TRBD2. Per germline, CDR1 SGHRS and CDR2 YFSETQ. The CDR3 covers 15 residues. V trimming: 4 bases; J trimming: 4 bases; junction bases outside the gene matches: 9. DNA of the CDR3: TGCGCCAGCAGCCTGGGTAGCGGGGGCACATACGAGCAGTACTTC. Its translation: CASSLGSGGTYEQYF. Full variable domain (outside the CDR3, taken from reference TRBV5-1 and TRBJ2-7): KAGVTQTPRYLIKTRGQQVTLSCSPISGHRSVSWYQQTPGQGLQFLFEYFSETQRNKGNFPGRFSGRQFSNSRSEMNVSTLELGDSALYLCASSLGSGGTYEQYFGPGTRLTVT.

This chain joins TRBV20-1 and TRBJ2-7; 10 bases line up with TRBD1. Per germline, CDR1 DFQATT and CDR2 SNEGSKA (reference sequence). This CDR3 comprises 12 residues. After removal of 0 bases from V and 12 bases from J, the junction contained 5 bases not matched to a gene. Here the CDR3 DNA reads TGCAGTGCTAGAGACGCCCGGGACAGGGGGTACTTC. Its translation is CSARDARDRGYF.

The chain uses TRBV5-1 and TRBJ1-2; D is uncertain. Trimming removed 0 bases from V and 2 bases from J, with 8 bases in between. Germline CDR1 SGHRS, CDR2 YFSETQ. This CDR3 region has 14 residues. CDR3 in amino acids: CASSLAESNYGYTF. The CDR3 DNA sequence: TGCGCCAGCAGCTTGGCAGAGTCGAACTATGGCTACACCTTC.

This clonotype occurred a few times. CDR3 DNA sequence: TGCAGTGCTAGTAGTCGGGACAGGGGGCTTGGCTACACCTTC. It codes for CSASSRDRGLGYTF. The chain recombines TRBV20-1 with TRBJ1-2; TRBD1 agrees at 12 bases. The junction had 6 bases not matched to a gene; V was cut back by 3 bases and J by 7 bases. The CDR3 extends over 14 amino acids. Per the germline V gene, CDR1 is DFQATT and CDR2 is SNEGSKA (reference sequence).

The rearrangement uses TRBV11-2 and TRBJ1-2, with a weak D call TRBD1 (5 bases). The CDR3 has 15 residues. Trimming took 4 bases from V and 2 from J, leaving 14 bases between them. Per the germline V gene, CDR1 is SGHAT and CDR2 is FQNNGV. DNA for the CDR3: TGTGCCAGCAGCTCACCTCGGGGCAGAAACTATGGCTACACCTTC. This translates into CASSSPRGRNYGYTF.

The chain uses TRBV27 and TRBJ2-2; no definite D call. The CDR3 covers 15 residues. CDR1 and CDR2 from the germline V gene are MNHEY and SMNVEV (reference sequence). The V end lost 6 bases, the J end lost 0 bases, and 11 bases lay between the germline ends. The CDR3 is CASSHSRTNTGELFF. CDR3 sequence (DNA): TGTGCCAGCAGCCACTCCCGAACGAACACCGGGGAGCTGTTTTTT.

The chain employs TRBV24-1 and TRBJ2-5; D perhaps matches TRBD2 (6 bases). V gave up 1 base and J gave up 2 bases, with 16 bases separating them. The germline V gene has CDR1 KGHDR and CDR2 SFDVKD. This CDR3 has 17 amino acids. This chain's CDR3 is CATSDFGGMGVQETQYF. In DNA form, the CDR3 reads TGTGCCACCAGTGATTTTGGGGGGATGGGGGTGCAAGAGACCCAGTACTTC.

The genes are TRBV6-6 and TRBJ2-6, with D possibly being TRBD1 (5 bases). Trimming shortened V by 0 bases and J by 2 bases, and 8 bases separated the two germline ends. Per the germline V gene, CDR1 is MNHNY and CDR2 is SVGAGI (reference sequence). The CDR3 totals 16 residues. CDR3 sequence (DNA): TGTGCCAGCAGTTACTCGATAGGGGCTGGGGCCAACGTCCTGACTTTC. This encodes CASSYSIGAGANVLTF.

The chain uses TRBV20-1 and TRBJ2-7, with 9 bases that match TRBD1. Losses at the gene ends were 6 bases for V and 5 bases for J; bases not matched to a gene: 14. The CDR3 totals 15 residues. Germline CDR1 is DFQATT and CDR2 is SNEGSKA (reference sequence). CDR3 sequence (DNA): TGCAGTGCCTGGGGGCAAGGGACAGGGTGGAACGAGCAGTACTTC. Translated: CSAWGQGTGWNEQYF.

The V call is TRBV14, the J call TRBJ2-1; no firm D call. The CDR3 sequence is 18 residues long. Trimming left V 3 bases short and J 0 bases short, with 18 bases between. Germline CDR1 and CDR2: SGHDN and FVKESK. CDR3: CASSHYVGPMSSYNEQFF. CDR3 bases: TGTGCCAGCAGCCATTACGTCGGACCGATGAGCTCCTACAATGAGCAGTTCTTC.

The J gene is TRBJ1-2, the V gene TRBV19; D not certain. Germline V gives CDR1 LNHDA, CDR2 SQIVND (reference sequence). Between the trimmed V and J ends, which lost 3 bases and 2 bases, there was a span of 7 bases. CDR3 length equals 13 residues. CDR3 region: CASSISGNYGYTF. In nucleotides, the CDR3 is TGTGCCAGTAGTATTTCTGGGAACTATGGCTACACCTTC.